In its sample, the clone carrying this T cell receptor beta chain was seen many times. Its antigen is not known. These data are taken from a study of molecular identifiers for immune sequencing clone quantification. The CDR3 sequence is 11 residues long. In germline, CDR1 is SEHNR, CDR2 FQNEAQ (reference sequence). With V trimmed by 5 bases and J by 13 bases, 4 bases remained unmatched. When naive CD8 T cells were sorted, they were gated as CD8+CD4-CCR7+CD45RA+. Regarding the study as a whole: Clonotypes surpassing 20 RNA copies contained over 99% of effector molecules, versus under 1% in naive cells.

Each CDR3 protein gets one entry after TCRdb re-called the PCR reads with MiXCR. The profile shows roughly 320,000 distinct CDR3 sequences, about 21% of them singletons. The rearrangement joins TRBV7-9 to TRBJ2-4; 8 nucleotides align to TRBD1. This TCR came from a human donor in good health. Some libraries in this study had Jurkat cell RNA spiked in. Material: naive CD8+ T cells from blood, with Jurkat cell RNA spiked in. As to subset: FACS-sorted CD8+CD4-CCR7+CD45RA+ naive T cells. CDR3 loop: CASSPGGKQYF. DNA for the CDR3: TGTGCCAGCAGCCCAGGGGGCAAACAGTACTTC.